This T cell receptor (beta chain) is from a study of Ad26.COV2.S vaccination and SARS-CoV-2 variants (TCRdb year 2021). Study-level background: Vaccine-arm donors came from COV1001, a multicentre, randomized, double-blind, placebo-controlled phase I-IIa trial of Ad26.COV2.S in healthy adults. Ad26.COV2.S was given intramuscularly at 5x10^10 or 1x10^11 viral particles, as a single shot or as two shots 56 days apart. Sequencing of the TCRbeta repertoire served to evaluate the specificity and breadth of SARS-CoV-2-reactive T cell receptors following Ad26.COV2.S vaccination. The TCR-sequenced set comprised about 32 samples: some 20 Ad26.COV2.S vaccine recipients, 5 placebo recipients and 8 SARS-CoV-2 convalescent individuals. Trial participants were randomized into five groups of five: low-dose or high-dose Ad26.COV2.S given once or twice, or placebo on both occasions. Blinding of investigators to trial group allocation was maintained during experiments and outcome assessment. The paper's findings and limits, for the study overall: Vaccine and placebo recipients had similar non-spike TCR breadth, a finding consistent with the vaccine containing only spike. Higher spike-specific TCR breadth was observed in Ad26.COV2.S recipients than in placebo recipients (P = 0.0014). It was noted by the authors that total T cell responses may have been underestimated by the TCR breadth and depth analyses. Substantial breadth of spike-specific CD8+ and CD4+ T cell responses was reported after vaccination. The study was not powered to compare responses between vaccine doses or regimens.

TCRbeta CDR3 regions were sequenced with the immunoSEQ Assay. After extraction, genomic DNA underwent amplification by bias-controlled multiplex PCR, followed by high-throughput sequencing. The paper's processing steps were these. To quantify the absolute abundance of every unique TCRbeta CDR3 region, sequences were collapsed and filtered. T cell fraction was estimated by normalization of TCRbeta template counts to usable DNA, with usable DNA being measured through amplification of reference genes present in all nucleated cells. Repertoire TCRs were annotated as SARS-CoV-2-specific when V gene, CDR3 amino acid sequence and J gene were exactly matched to a known reactive TCR set. The reference SARS-CoV-2 TCR set was obtained from MIRA and was filtered for enrichment in COVID-19-positive ImmuneCODE repertoires, whereby public or cross-reactive TCRs were removed. Using the MIRA antigens, annotated TCRs were further analysed by specific ORF or by position within an ORF. Depth was the summed frequency of annotated unique rearrangements, while breadth was defined as annotated unique rearrangements over total unique productive rearrangements. Two-sided Wilcoxon rank-sum tests were applied when comparing TCR breadth between groups. The table was pulled from immuneACCESS by TCRdb, which kept in-frame rearrangements only. Such tables lose some clones; where checked, under half of the loss comes from unresolved V genes, and the rest has no known cause. The V and J calls and the clone size are those of that table, but D and trimming were determined from the DNA. The sample records 300,000 to 400,000 clones, just over 85% of which are singletons. 1.9% of the sample belongs to the ten largest clones.

As regards this clone: The antigen it recognizes is unknown. Base qualities are missing; no much larger clone stands one base away.

Sample treatment or condition, as interpreted from the label and publication: some 19 received Ad26.COV2.S at low or high dose, single or two shots; 5 received placebo; per-sample allocation not given. For vaccine and placebo recipients, the sequenced repertoires came from samples collected on day 63 after the first injection. Cohort 1b enrolled some 25 adults aged 18-55 years at a single site in Boston, USA, between 29 July and 7 August 2020. Ad26.COV2.S was a replication-incompetent adenovirus type 26 vector expressing a prefusion-stabilized SARS-CoV-2 spike protein from the original Wuhan strain. The germline ends are 20 bases apart after V is trimmed by 0 bases and J by 2 bases. Including cysteine and phenylalanine, the CDR3 has 18 amino acids. Only the CDR3 region is kept as DNA, spanning 54 bases read in frame from base 1. According to the germline V gene (reference sequence), CDR1 reads GTSNPN and CDR2 reads SVGIG.

The sequence joins TRBV30 to TRBJ1-5, with no confidently assigned D gene. The sample consisted of peripheral blood, taken in a trial of Ad26.COV2.S vaccine versus placebo. The TCR comes from a person between 18 and 65 years old who received the Ad26.COV2.S COVID-19 vaccine or a placebo. The CDR3 protein sequence reads: CAWSVRPSAYSGNQPQHF. The DNA sequence is as follows: TGTGCCTGGAGTGTACGGCCATCAGCCTACTCTGGCAATCAGCCCCAGCATTTT.